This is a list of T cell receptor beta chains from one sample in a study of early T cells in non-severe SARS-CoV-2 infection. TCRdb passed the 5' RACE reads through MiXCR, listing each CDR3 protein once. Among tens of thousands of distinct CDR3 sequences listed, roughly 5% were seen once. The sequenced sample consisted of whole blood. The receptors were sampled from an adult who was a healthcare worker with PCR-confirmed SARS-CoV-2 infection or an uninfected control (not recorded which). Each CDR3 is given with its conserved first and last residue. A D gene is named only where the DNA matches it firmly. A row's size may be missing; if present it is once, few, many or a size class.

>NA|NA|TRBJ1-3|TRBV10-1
CASSYGTSSGNTIYF
TGCGCCAGCAGTTATGGGACGTCCTCTGGAAACACCATATATTTT
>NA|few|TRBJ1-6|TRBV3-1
CASSQGGRLNSPLHF
TGTGCCAGCAGCCAAGGAGGAAGGCTCAATTCACCCCTCCACTTT
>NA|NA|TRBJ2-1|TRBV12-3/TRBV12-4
CASSLPPGEQFF
TGTGCCAGCAGCCTACCCCCTGGTGAGCAGTTCTTC
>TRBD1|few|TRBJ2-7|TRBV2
CASSQGTGGYEQYF
TGTGCCAGCAGCCAAGGGACAGGGGGCTACGAGCAGTACTTC
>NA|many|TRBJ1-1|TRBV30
CAWNQALWGGSEAFF
TGTGCCTGGAACCAGGCTCTGTGGGGGGGCTCTGAAGCTTTCTTT
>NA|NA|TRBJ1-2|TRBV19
CASRPGLGYGYTF
TGTGCCAGTAGGCCGGGACTAGGGTATGGCTACACCTTC
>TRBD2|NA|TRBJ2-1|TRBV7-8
CASSFSGSSYNEQFF
TGTGCCAGCAGCTTTAGCGGGAGTAGCTACAATGAGCAGTTCTTC
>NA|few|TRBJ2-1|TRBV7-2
CASSLEAPRGVQFF
TGTGCCAGCAGCTTAGAAGCCCCCAGGGGGGTGCAGTTCTTC
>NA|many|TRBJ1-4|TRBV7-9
CASSPGGINEKLFF
TGTGCCAGCAGCCCCGGGGGCATTAATGAAAAACTGTTTTTT
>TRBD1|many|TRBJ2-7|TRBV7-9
CASTPGQGTYEQYF
TGTGCCAGCACTCCGGGACAGGGTACCTACGAGCAGTACTTC
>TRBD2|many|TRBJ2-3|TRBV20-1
CSALGLAGGLITDTQYF
TGCAGTGCACTGGGACTAGCGGGAGGATTAATCACAGATACGCAGTATTTT
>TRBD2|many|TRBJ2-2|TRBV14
CASSYGHLTSGDTGELFF
TGTGCCAGCAGTTACGGACACCTCACTAGCGGGGACACCGGGGAGCTGTTTTTT
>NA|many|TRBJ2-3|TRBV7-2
CASSFQGPDTQYF
TGTGCCAGCAGCTTCCAGGGACCAGATACGCAGTATTTT
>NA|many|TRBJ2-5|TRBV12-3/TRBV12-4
CASSFSWDPYQETQYF
TGTGCCAGCAGTTTCTCGTGGGACCCGTACCAAGAGACCCAGTACTTC
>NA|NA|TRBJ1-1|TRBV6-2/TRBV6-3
CASSSGGPLNTEAFF
TGTGCCAGCAGTTCTGGGGGACCCTTGAACACTGAAGCTTTCTTT
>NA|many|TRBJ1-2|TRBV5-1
CASSLGGTNYGYTF
TGCGCCAGCAGCTTGGGAGGTACAAACTATGGCTACACCTTC
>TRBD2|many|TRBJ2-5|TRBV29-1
CSVLTSGSETQYF
TGCAGCGTTCTTACTAGCGGGAGTGAGACCCAGTACTTC
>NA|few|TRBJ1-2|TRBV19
CASSLDGNYGYTF
TGTGCCAGTAGTTTGGACGGAAACTATGGCTACACCTTC
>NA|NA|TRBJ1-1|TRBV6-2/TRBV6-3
CASRPTGRGEAFF
TGTGCCAGCAGACCCACAGGACGGGGGGAAGCTTTCTTT
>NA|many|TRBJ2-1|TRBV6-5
CASSLGVGMKLVPPYNEQFF
TGTGCCAGCAGTCTCGGGGTAGGGATGAAATTAGTTCCGCCCTACAATGAGCAGTTCTTC
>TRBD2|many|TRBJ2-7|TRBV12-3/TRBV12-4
CASRTGLGGDEQYF
TGTGCCAGCAGAACTGGACTAGGAGGCGACGAGCAGTACTTC
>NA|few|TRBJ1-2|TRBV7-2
CASSLIRANYGYTF
TGTGCCAGCAGCTTAATCAGGGCTAACTATGGCTACACCTTC
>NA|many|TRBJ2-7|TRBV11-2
CASSFSYEQYF
TGTGCCAGCAGCTTCTCCTACGAGCAGTACTTC
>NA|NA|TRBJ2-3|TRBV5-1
CASSPPHQSTSWGDTQYF
TGCGCCAGCAGCCCGCCCCACCAGTCTACCTCTTGGGGAGATACGCAGTATTTT
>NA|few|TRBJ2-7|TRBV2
CASSETGRAYEQYF
TGTGCCAGCAGTGAAACTGGCAGGGCCTACGAGCAGTACTTC
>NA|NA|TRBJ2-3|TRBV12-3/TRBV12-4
CASSLLDTQYF
TGTGCCAGCAGTTTGCTAGATACGCAGTATTTT
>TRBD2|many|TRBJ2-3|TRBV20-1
CSAPGLAGADTQYF
TGCAGTGCCCCGGGACTAGCGGGAGCAGATACGCAGTATTTT
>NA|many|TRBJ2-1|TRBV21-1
CASSKSPGTTLNNEQFF
TGTGCCAGCAGCAAATCCCCCGGGACGACTTTAAACAATGAGCAGTTCTTC
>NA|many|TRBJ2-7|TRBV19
CASSRASYEQYF
TGTGCCAGTAGTAGGGCCTCCTACGAGCAGTACTTC
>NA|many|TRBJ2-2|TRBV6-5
CASSPMGPTGELFF
TGTGCCAGCAGTCCTATGGGCCCCACCGGGGAGCTGTTTTTT
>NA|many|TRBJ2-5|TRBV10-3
CAISHGTPPEETQYF
TGTGCCATCAGTCACGGGACTCCGCCCGAAGAGACCCAGTACTTC
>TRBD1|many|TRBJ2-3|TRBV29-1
CSVELTGGDTQYF
TGCAGCGTTGAACTTACAGGGGGCGATACGCAGTATTTT
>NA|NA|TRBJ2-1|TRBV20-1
CSASPVGDYNEQFF
TGCAGTGCTAGCCCGGTGGGAGACTACAATGAGCAGTTCTTC
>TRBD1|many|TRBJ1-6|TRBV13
CASSLRGQGNSPLHF
TGTGCCAGCAGCTTAAGAGGACAGGGTAATTCACCCCTCCACTTT
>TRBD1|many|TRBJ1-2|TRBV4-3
CASSLTDRGYGYTF
TGCGCCAGCAGCCTGACGGACAGGGGCTATGGCTACACCTTC
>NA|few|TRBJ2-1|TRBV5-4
CASSSLKGGYNEQFF
TGTGCCAGCAGCTCCCTGAAGGGTGGGTACAATGAGCAGTTCTTC
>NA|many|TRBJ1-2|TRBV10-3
CAISEGGRTGYGYTF
TGTGCCATCAGTGAGGGCGGCAGGACGGGCTATGGCTACACCTTC
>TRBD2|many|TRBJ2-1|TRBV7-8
CASSPLAGGSYEQFF
TGTGCCAGCAGCCCACTAGCGGGGGGAAGTTATGAGCAGTTCTTC
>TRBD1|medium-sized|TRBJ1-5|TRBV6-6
CASITGDRGSNQPQHF
TGTGCCAGCATTACGGGGGACAGGGGGAGCAATCAGCCCCAGCATTTT
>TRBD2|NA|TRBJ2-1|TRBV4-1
CASSHAYLKSGRAMIEQFF
TGCGCCAGCAGCCACGCTTACTTAAAAAGCGGGAGGGCTATGATTGAGCAGTTCTTC
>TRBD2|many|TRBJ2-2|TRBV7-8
CASSGTSGSYFGELFF
TGTGCCAGCAGCGGGACTAGCGGGAGTTATTTCGGGGAGCTGTTTTTT
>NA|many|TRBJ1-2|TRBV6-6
CASSYSAKNYGYTF
TGTGCCAGCAGTTACTCAGCTAAGAACTATGGCTACACCTTC
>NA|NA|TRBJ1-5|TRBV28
CASSLLENSNQPQHF
TGTGCCAGCAGTTTACTGGAGAATAGCAATCAGCCCCAGCATTTT
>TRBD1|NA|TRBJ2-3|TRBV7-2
CASSAGQGGTDTQYF
TGTGCCAGCAGCGCAGGACAGGGAGGCACAGATACGCAGTATTTT
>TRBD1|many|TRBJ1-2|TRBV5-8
CASSLGTGVVNYGYTF
TGTGCCAGCAGCTTGGGGACAGGGGTCGTGAACTATGGCTACACCTTC